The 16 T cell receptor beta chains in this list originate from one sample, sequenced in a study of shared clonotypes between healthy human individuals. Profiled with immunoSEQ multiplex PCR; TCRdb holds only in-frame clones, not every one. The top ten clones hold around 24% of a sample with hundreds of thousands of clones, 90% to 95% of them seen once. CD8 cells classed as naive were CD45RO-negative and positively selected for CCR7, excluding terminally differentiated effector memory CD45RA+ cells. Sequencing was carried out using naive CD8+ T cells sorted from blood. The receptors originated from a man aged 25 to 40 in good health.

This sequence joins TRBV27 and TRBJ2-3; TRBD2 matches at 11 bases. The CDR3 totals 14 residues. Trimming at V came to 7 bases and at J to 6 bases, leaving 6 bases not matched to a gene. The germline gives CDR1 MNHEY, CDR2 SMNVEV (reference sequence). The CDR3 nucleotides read TGTGCCAGCAACAGACTAGCGGGATCGGATACGCAGTATTTT. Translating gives CASNRLAGSDTQYF.

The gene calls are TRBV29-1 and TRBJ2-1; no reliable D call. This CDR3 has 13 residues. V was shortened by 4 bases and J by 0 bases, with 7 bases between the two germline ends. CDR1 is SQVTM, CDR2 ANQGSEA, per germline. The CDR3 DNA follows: TGCAGCGTTGTAAGCGTCTCCTACAATGAGCAGTTCTTC. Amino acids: CSVVSVSYNEQFF.

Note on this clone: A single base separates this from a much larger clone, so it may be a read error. The CDR3 protein is CASSSGNTEAFF. CDR3 bases: TGTGCCAGCAGCTCAGGGAACACTGAAGCTTTCTTT. The gene calls are TRBV11-3 and TRBJ1-1; D is undetermined. The CDR3 spans 12 residues. From germline, CDR1 is SGHNT and CDR2 YENEEA. Trimming removed 4 bases from V and 1 base from J, with 4 bases in between.

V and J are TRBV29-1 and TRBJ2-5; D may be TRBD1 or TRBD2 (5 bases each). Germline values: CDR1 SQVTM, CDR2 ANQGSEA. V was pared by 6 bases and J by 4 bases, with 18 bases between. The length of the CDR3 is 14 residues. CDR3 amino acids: CSVPLLGEGETQYF. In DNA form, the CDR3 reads TGCAGCGTCCCGTTGTTGGGGGAAGGAGAGACCCAGTACTTC.

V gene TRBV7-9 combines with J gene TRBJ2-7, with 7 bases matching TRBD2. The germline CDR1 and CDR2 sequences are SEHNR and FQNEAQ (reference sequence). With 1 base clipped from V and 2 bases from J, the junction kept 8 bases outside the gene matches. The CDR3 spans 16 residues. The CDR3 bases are TGTGCCAGCAGCTTAGTGGTTAGCGGGCTGGCCTACGAGCAGTACTTC. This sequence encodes CASSLVVSGLAYEQYF.

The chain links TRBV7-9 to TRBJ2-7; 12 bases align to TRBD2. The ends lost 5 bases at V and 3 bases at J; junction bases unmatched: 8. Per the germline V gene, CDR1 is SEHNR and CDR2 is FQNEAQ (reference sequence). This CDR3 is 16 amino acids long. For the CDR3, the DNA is TGTGCCAGCAGCGCGCCCCGACTAGCGGGAGACTACGAGCAGTACTTC. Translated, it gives CASSAPRLAGDYEQYF.

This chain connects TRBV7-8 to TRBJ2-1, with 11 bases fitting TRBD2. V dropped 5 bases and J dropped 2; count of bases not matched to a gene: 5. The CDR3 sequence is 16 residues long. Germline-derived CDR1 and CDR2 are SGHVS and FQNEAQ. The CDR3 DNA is TGTGCCAGCAGCCTCCGACTAGCGGGACCCTACAATGAGCAGTTCTTC. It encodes CASSLRLAGPYNEQFF. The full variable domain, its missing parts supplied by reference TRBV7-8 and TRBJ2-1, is GAGVSQSPRYKVAKRGQDVALRCDPISGHVSLFWYQQALGQGPEFLTYFQNEAQLDKSGLPSDRFFAERPEGSVSTLKIQRTQQEDSAVYLCASSLRLAGPYNEQFFGPGTRLTVL.

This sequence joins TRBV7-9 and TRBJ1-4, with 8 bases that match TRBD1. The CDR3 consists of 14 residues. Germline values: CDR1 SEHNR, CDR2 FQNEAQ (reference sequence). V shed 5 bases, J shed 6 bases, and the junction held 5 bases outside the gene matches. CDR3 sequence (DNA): TGTGCCAGCAGCCCCCGACAGGGGTATGAAAAACTGTTTTTT. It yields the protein CASSPRQGYEKLFF.

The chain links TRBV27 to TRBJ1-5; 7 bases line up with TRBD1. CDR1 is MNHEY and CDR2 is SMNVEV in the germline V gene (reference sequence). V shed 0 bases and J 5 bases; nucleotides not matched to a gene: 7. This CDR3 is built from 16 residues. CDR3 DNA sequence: TGTGCCAGCAGTTTATCGCGACAGGGAAATCATCAGCCCCAGCATTTT. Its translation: CASSLSRQGNHQPQHF.

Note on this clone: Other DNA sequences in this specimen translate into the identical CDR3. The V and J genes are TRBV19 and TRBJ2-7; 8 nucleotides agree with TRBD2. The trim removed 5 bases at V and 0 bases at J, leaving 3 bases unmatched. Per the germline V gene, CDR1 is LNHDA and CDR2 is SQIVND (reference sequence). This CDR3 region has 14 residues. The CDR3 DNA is TGTGCCAGTAGTCTAGCGGGCAACTCCTACGAGCAGTACTTC. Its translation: CASSLAGNSYEQYF.

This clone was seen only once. CDR3 DNA sequence: TGTGCCAGCAGCCACCCAGTCACCGGGACTAACACCGGGGAGCTGTTTTTT. This encodes CASSHPVTGTNTGELFF. The chain uses TRBV7-9 and TRBJ2-2; perhaps TRBD2 as D (6 bases). Germline CDR1 and CDR2: SEHNR and FQNEAQ (reference sequence). V lost 5 bases to trimming and J lost 2 bases, with 18 bases between them. The CDR3 runs to 17 residues.

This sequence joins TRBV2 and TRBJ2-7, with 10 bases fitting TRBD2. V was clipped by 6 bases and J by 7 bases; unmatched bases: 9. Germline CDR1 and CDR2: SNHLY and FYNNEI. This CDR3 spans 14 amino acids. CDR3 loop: CASRLAGGLGEQYF. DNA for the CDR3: TGTGCCAGCAGGTTAGCGGGAGGTTTAGGGGAGCAGTACTTC.

The CDR3 region has the DNA TGTGCCAGCAGCTCGGGACTAGCGGAGACCGCGTGGCAGCAGTACTTC. Residues: CASSSGLAETAWQQYF. The rearrangement joins TRBV7-9 to TRBJ2-7; 11 nucleotides agree with TRBD2. The germline CDR1 and CDR2 sequences are SEHNR and FQNEAQ (reference sequence). The length of the CDR3 is 16 residues. V gave up 4 bases and J gave up 8 bases; unmatched junction bases: 13.

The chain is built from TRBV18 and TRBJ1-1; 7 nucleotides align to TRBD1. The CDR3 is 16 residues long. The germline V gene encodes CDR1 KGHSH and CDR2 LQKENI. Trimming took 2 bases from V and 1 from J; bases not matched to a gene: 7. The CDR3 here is CASSPGHQGGNTEAFF. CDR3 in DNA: TGTGCCAGCTCACCAGGTCATCAGGGGGGGAACACTGAAGCTTTCTTT.

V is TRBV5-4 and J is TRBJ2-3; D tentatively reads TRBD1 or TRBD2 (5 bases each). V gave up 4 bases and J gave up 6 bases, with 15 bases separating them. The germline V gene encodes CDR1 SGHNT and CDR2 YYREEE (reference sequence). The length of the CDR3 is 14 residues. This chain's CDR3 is CASSRDEVSDTQYF. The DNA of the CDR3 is TGTGCCAGCAGCAGGGACGAGGTTTCCGATACGCAGTATTTT.

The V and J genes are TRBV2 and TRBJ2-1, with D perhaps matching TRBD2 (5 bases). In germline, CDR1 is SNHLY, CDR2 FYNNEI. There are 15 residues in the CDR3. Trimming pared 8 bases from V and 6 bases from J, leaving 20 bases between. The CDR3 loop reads CASPPNGNYSNEQFF. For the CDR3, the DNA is TGTGCCAGCCCTCCCAACGGGAATTATAGCAATGAGCAGTTCTTC.